Listed below are T cell receptor beta chains from one sample, sequenced in a study of shared clonotypes between healthy human individuals. The repertoire was sequenced with immunoSEQ multiplex PCR; TCRdb's copy has only in-frame clones and lacks some. The table lists roughly 2.6 million clones, 90% to 95% of them singletons, with under 0.15% in the top ten. The specimen sequenced was naive CD4+ T cells sorted from blood. Receptors were obtained from a man between 18 and 35 years old in good health. Each CDR3 is given with its conserved first and last residue. D genes are given only for firm matches. The size field is filled for only some rows; it gives once, few, many or a size class.

abundance,d_gene,j_gene,v_gene,CDR3aa,CDR3nt
.,.,TRBJ1-2,TRBV5-1,CASGAVDRVYGYTF,TGCGCCAGCGGAGCCGTTGACAGAGTCTATGGCTACACCTTC
.,.,TRBJ1-4,TRBV10-3,CAAAGGLGEKLFF,TGTGCCGCCGCCGGGGGGCTAGGCGAAAAACTGTTTTTT
.,.,TRBJ2-3,TRBV14,CASSQVDYSADTQYF,TGTGCCAGCAGCCAAGTGGACTACTCTGCAGATACGCAGTATTTT
.,.,TRBJ2-5,TRBV5-1,CASSLGGSTQETQYF,TGCGCCAGCAGCTTGGGGGGCAGTACACAAGAGACCCAGTACTTC
.,TRBD1,TRBJ2-1,TRBV5-1,CASSFTVQGQGFTNEQFF,TGCGCCAGCAGCTTCACGGTTCAGGGACAGGGGTTTACCAATGAGCAGTTCTTC
few,.,TRBJ1-2,TRBV7-9,CASSLVSPGYTF,TGTGCCAGCAGCTTAGTTTCACCGGGCTACACCTTC
.,.,TRBJ2-1,TRBV18,CASSPPKERNSYNEQFF,TGTGCCAGCTCACCACCGAAAGAGCGGAACTCCTACAATGAGCAGTTCTTC
.,TRBD2,TRBJ2-1,TRBV11-2,CASTPGGSAPEQFF,TGTGCCAGCACCCCCGGGGGGAGCGCACCTGAGCAGTTCTTC
.,.,TRBJ2-3,TRBV9,CASSPDIADTQYF,TGTGCCAGCAGCCCTGATATAGCAGATACGCAGTATTTT
.,.,TRBJ2-1,TRBV28,CASSFPHGGEQFF,TGTGCCAGCAGTTTCCCCCACGGGGGTGAGCAGTTCTTC
.,TRBD2,TRBJ2-5,TRBV6-5,CASSRLAGGGETQYF,TGTGCCAGCAGTCGACTAGCGGGAGGGGGAGAGACCCAGTACTTC
.,TRBD1,TRBJ2-5,TRBV9,CASSARQGPQETQYF,TGTGCCAGCAGCGCCCGACAGGGTCCCCAAGAGACCCAGTACTTC
.,.,TRBJ2-7,TRBV7-6,CASSKDRNYEQYF,TGTGCCAGCAGTAAAGACAGAAACTACGAGCAGTACTTC
.,TRBD1,TRBJ2-7,TRBV7-3,CASSLQGVCYEQYF,TGTGCCAGCAGCTTACAGGGGGTGTGTTACGAGCAGTACTTC
.,.,TRBJ1-4,TRBV5-4,CASTLTESNEKLFF,TGTGCCAGCACCCTAACAGAGTCTAATGAAAAACTGTTTTTT
once,TRBD1,TRBJ1-4,TRBV7-9,CASSLSVGQGAANEKLFF,TGTGCCAGCAGCTTATCCGTCGGGCAGGGGGCCGCAAATGAAAAACTGTTTTTT
.,TRBD2,TRBJ2-3,TRBV5-4,CASSFGLATDTQYF,TGTGCCAGCAGCTTCGGACTAGCTACGGATACGCAGTATTTT
.,.,TRBJ2-7,TRBV4-1,CASSPGTLSSYEQYF,TGCGCCAGCAGCCCAGGGACTCTGAGCTCCTACGAGCAGTACTTC
.,.,TRBJ2-3,TRBV29-1,CSVGVTTSTDTQYF,TGCAGCGTTGGGGTTACCACTAGCACAGATACGCAGTATTTT
.,.,TRBJ2-7,TRBV4-3,CASSQETDSTQYF,TGCGCCAGCAGCCAAGAAACGGACTCGACGCAGTACTTC
once,TRBD1,TRBJ1-2,TRBV6-5,CASRRQGLNDGYTF,TGTGCCAGCAGAAGACAGGGGCTCAACGATGGCTACACCTTC
.,.,TRBJ1-2,TRBV5-1,CASRREDYGYTF,TGCGCCAGCCGCAGGGAGGACTATGGCTACACCTTC
.,.,TRBJ1-2,TRBV11-1,CASSSINYGYTF,TGTGCCAGCAGCTCAATTAACTATGGCTACACCTTC
.,.,TRBJ2-7,TRBV21-1,CASRSPTGTSGSHEQYF,TGTGCCAGCAGATCCCCTACCGGGACTAGCGGGAGCCACGAGCAGTACTTC
.,.,TRBJ1-1,TRBV6-1,CASTANMNTEAFF,TGTGCCAGCACGGCAAACATGAACACTGAAGCTTTCTTT
.,TRBD1,TRBJ2-5,TRBV7-9,CASSLGDRDSQETQYF,TGTGCCAGCAGCTTAGGGGACCGGGACAGCCAAGAGACCCAGTACTTC
.,TRBD1,TRBJ1-2,TRBV5-1,CASSLQVQGVSGYTF,TGCGCCAGCAGCCTGCAGGTCCAGGGGGTGTCTGGCTACACCTTC
.,.,TRBJ2-7,TRBV2,CATGTGPYEQYF,TGTGCCACCGGGACGGGCCCCTACGAGCAGTACTTC
.,.,TRBJ1-4,TRBV19,CASSIQTATNEKLFF,TGTGCCAGTAGTATCCAGACTGCAACTAATGAAAAACTGTTTTTT